Listed below are T cell receptor beta chains from one sample, sequenced in a study of blood T cell repertoires in COVID-19. TCRdb's copy holds only in-frame clones and misses some; the assay was immunoSEQ multiplex PCR. The sample records roughly 250,000 clones, around 81% being singletons. Sequencing was performed on peripheral blood. These receptor sequences come from a person between 65 and 79 years old with COVID-19, enrolled during active disease. CDR3s include the opening cysteine and the closing phenylalanine or tryptophan. A D gene is named only where the DNA matches it firmly. Rows give clone size only sometimes, using once, few, many, or a class for an expanded clone.

>TRBV9|17|-|TRBJ2-1|once
CASSVGPSYYYNNEQFF
TGTGCCAGCAGCGTAGGGCCTAGCTATTATTATAACAATGAGCAGTTCTTC
>TRBV6-1|15|TRBD1|TRBJ2-4|once
CASSESGQVPSIQYF
TGTGCCAGCAGTGAATCCGGACAGGTTCCAAGCATTCAGTACTTC
>TRBV10-3|13|-|TRBJ1-1|once
CAISVGANTEAFF
TGTGCCATCAGTGTAGGGGCGAACACTGAAGCTTTCTTT
>TRBV10-3|15|TRBD1|TRBJ1-1|-
CAISESGTGIGEAFF
TGTGCCATCAGTGAGTCGGGGACAGGAATTGGTGAAGCTTTCTTT
>TRBV4-3|17|-|TRBJ2-1|-
CASSQDWVGDNYNEQFF
TGCGCCAGCAGCCAAGATTGGGTCGGGGACAACTACAATGAGCAGTTCTTC
>TRBV7-2|16|TRBD2|TRBJ2-1|-
CASSLFLAETYNEQFF
TGTGCCAGCAGCTTATTCCTAGCGGAGACCTACAATGAGCAGTTCTTC
>TRBV19|17|-|TRBJ2-5|many
CASSIADRENVQETQYF
TGTGCCAGTAGTATAGCCGACCGGGAAAATGTCCAAGAGACCCAGTACTTC
>TRBV12-5|18|TRBD2|TRBJ2-3|-
CASGLAPAGTSEVDTQYF
TGTGCTAGTGGTTTGGCCCCCGCCGGGACTAGCGAGGTAGATACGCAGTATTTT
>TRBV14|13|TRBD1|TRBJ1-1|-
CASSSRTGAQAFF
TGTGCCAGCAGCTCCCGGACAGGGGCTCAAGCTTTCTTT
>TRBV11-1|16|-|TRBJ2-7|-
CASSLSPGALSYEQYF
TGTGCCAGCAGCTTATCCCCAGGGGCACTGTCCTACGAGCAGTACTTC
>TRBV5-6|16|TRBD1|TRBJ1-6|-
CASSLRPGQGPSPLHF
TGTGCCAGCAGCCTGAGACCGGGACAGGGGCCTTCACCCCTCCACTTT
>TRBV27|13|-|TRBJ2-7|-
CASSARGMSEQYF
TGTGCCAGCAGCGCTCGGGGTATGAGCGAGCAGTACTTC
>TRBV5-1|17|TRBD1|TRBJ2-2|-
CASSFYTTGTNTGELFF
TGCGCCAGCAGCTTCTATACGACAGGGACGAACACCGGGGAGCTGTTTTTT
>TRBV7-9|16|TRBD2|TRBJ2-1|-
CASSLPPSGGAGEQFF
TGTGCCAGCAGCTTACCCCCTAGCGGGGGGGCCGGTGAGCAGTTCTTC
>TRBV2|15|-|TRBJ2-3|-
CASMWGEISTDTQYF
TGTGCCAGCATGTGGGGGGAAATTAGCACAGATACGCAGTATTTT
>TRBV24-1|14|-|TRBJ2-2|-
CATSEAQNTGELFF
TGTGCCACCTCCGAGGCGCAGAACACCGGGGAGCTGTTTTTT
>TRBV10-3|13|TRBD1|TRBJ2-2|few
CAIRQTGTGELFF
TGTGCCATCAGACAGACAGGGACCGGGGAGCTGTTTTTT
>TRBV11-3|14|-|TRBJ1-1|few
CASSLTGRNTEAFF
TGTGCCAGCAGCTTAACAGGGCGGAACACTGAAGCTTTCTTT
>TRBV28|14|-|TRBJ1-2|few
CASTPGDGGYGYTF
TGTGCCAGCACCCCAGGAGACGGGGGTTATGGCTACACCTTC
>TRBV19|14|TRBD1|TRBJ2-7|few
CASSPRTGVGEQYF
TGTGCCAGTAGCCCCCGGACAGGGGTTGGCGAGCAGTACTTC
>TRBV18|15|TRBD2|TRBJ2-2|-
CASSPGLAGSGELFF
TGTGCCAGCTCACCGGGACTAGCGGGTTCCGGGGAGCTGTTTTTT
>TRBV6-1|19|TRBD1|TRBJ1-6|-
CASSEGQGGVGSYNSPLHF
TGTGCCAGCAGTGAAGGACAGGGCGGTGTTGGCTCCTATAATTCACCCCTCCACTTT
>TRBV4-3|16|-|TRBJ2-1|-
CASSQDLGRLAGEQFF
TGCGCCAGCAGCCAAGATCTGGGCAGGTTGGCTGGGGAGCAGTTCTTC
>TRBV19|13|-|TRBJ1-1|-
CASSITVNTEAFF
TGTGCCAGTAGTATTACAGTGAACACTGAAGCTTTCTTT
>TRBV19|16|TRBD1|TRBJ1-5|-
CASSTRTGLGNQPQHF
TGTGCCAGTAGTACCAGGACAGGGCTGGGCAATCAGCCCCAGCATTTT
>TRBV6-2/TRBV6-3|14|-|TRBJ2-7|many
CASSYNGPRGEQYF
TGTGCCAGCAGTTACAACGGACCTAGGGGCGAGCAGTACTTC
>TRBV7-8|15|-|TRBJ2-7|-
CASSPGRGLGHEQYF
TGTGCCAGCAGCCCGGGCCGCGGGTTAGGTCACGAGCAGTACTTC
>TRBV18|12|-|TRBJ1-1|-
CASSRTGKGAFF
TGTGCCAGCTCTCGAACAGGGAAGGGGGCTTTCTTT
>TRBV10-3|14|TRBD2|TRBJ2-3|-
CAISEAGEVDTQYF
TGTGCCATCAGTGAGGCGGGAGAGGTAGATACGCAGTATTTT
>TRBV28|18|TRBD2|TRBJ2-6|-
CASGPGAREFYGANVLTF
TGTGCCAGCGGTCCCGGCGCGCGGGAGTTCTATGGGGCCAACGTCCTGACTTTC
>TRBV7-3|15|-|TRBJ2-2|few
CASSPGRANTGELFF
TGTGCCAGCAGCCCCGGCAGGGCGAACACCGGGGAGCTGTTTTTT
>TRBV27|12|-|TRBJ1-1|-
CASSFRGGEAFF
TGTGCCAGCAGTTTTCGGGGAGGTGAAGCTTTCTTT
>TRBV19|16|TRBD2|TRBJ2-1|-
CASSIGSGGPWNEQFF
TGTGCCAGTAGTATTGGGTCGGGAGGGCCGTGGAATGAGCAGTTCTTC
>TRBV19|16|TRBD2|TRBJ2-1|few
CASRTGSRGGAHEQFF
TGTGCCAGTAGAACCGGCTCGCGGGGGGGAGCTCATGAGCAGTTCTTC
>TRBV19|16|-|TRBJ2-5|-
CASSIGSRIPQETQYF
TGTGCCAGTAGTATAGGAAGCAGGATTCCCCAAGAGACCCAGTACTTC
>TRBV6-4|19|TRBD1|TRBJ1-3|-
CASSVPGQGKRSPGNTIYF
TGTGCCAGCAGTGTGCCGGGACAGGGGAAACGGTCGCCCGGAAACACCATATATTTT
>TRBV19|13|-|TRBJ2-6|-
CASSDGRANVLTF
TGTGCCAGTAGTGATGGCCGGGCCAACGTCCTGACTTTC
>TRBV28|13|TRBD1|TRBJ1-2|-
CASKGQGTYGYTF
TGTGCCAGCAAAGGACAGGGGACCTATGGCTACACCTTC
>TRBV7-3|17|-|TRBJ2-2|-
CASSLKHGQTNTGELFF
TGTGCCAGCAGCTTAAAACATGGACAAACGAACACCGGGGAGCTGTTTTTT
>TRBV11-2|13|TRBD1|TRBJ2-7|-
CASRATGGYEQYF
TGTGCCAGCAGGGCCACAGGGGGCTACGAGCAGTACTTC
>TRBV2|13|-|TRBJ1-4|-
CASEDDSFEKLFF
TGTGCCAGCGAGGATGACAGCTTTGAAAAACTGTTTTTT
>TRBV28|17|-|TRBJ1-2|-
CASSFLVRVGAVYGYTF
TGTGCCAGCAGTTTTCTGGTCAGAGTAGGGGCGGTCTATGGCTACACCTTC
>TRBV12-3/TRBV12-4|13|-|TRBJ1-2|-
CASSLKQNYGYTF
TGTGCCAGCAGTTTAAAACAGAACTATGGCTACACCTTC